The entry below gives a single T cell receptor beta chain sequence along with its context. Primers used in a second PCR of roughly 7 to 12 cycles were a sample-barcoded 5' primer and a J-beta primer mix. Via MiXCR, TCRdb re-called the 5' RACE reads, giving one row per CDR3 protein. The table shows more than 650,000 distinct CDR3 sequences, with about a fifth occurring only once. The data derive from a study of blood T cells in healthy people across ages. Per-sample yields of isolated PBMCs were at least 6 million. The sample taken for sequencing was blood. The clonotype was recovered from a man between 70 and 80 years old in good health.

The CDR3 coding sequence is TGTGCCAGCGGTGGGGGGGGTAGGGAGCTGTTTTTT. It yields the protein CASGGGGRELFF. The chain has TRBV6-6 and TRBJ2-2, with TRBD2 identical over 7 bases. The germline V gene has CDR1 MNHNY and CDR2 SVGAGI (reference sequence). The CDR3 covers 12 residues. Trimming took 8 bases from V and 9 from J; bases not matched to a gene: 6.